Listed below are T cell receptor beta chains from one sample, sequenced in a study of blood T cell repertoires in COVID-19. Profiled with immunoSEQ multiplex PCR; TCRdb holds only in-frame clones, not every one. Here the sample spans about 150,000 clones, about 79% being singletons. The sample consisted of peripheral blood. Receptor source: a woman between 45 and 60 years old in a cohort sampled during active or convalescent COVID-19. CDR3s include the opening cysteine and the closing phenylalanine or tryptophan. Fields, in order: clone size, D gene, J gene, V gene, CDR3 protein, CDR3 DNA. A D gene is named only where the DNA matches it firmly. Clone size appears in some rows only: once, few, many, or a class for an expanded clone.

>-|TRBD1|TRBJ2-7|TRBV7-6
CASSLDRGRYEQYF
TGTGCCAGCAGCTTGGACAGGGGAAGGTACGAGCAGTACTTC
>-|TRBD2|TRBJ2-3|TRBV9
CASSEASGWDTQYF
TGTGCCAGCTCCGAGGCTAGCGGGTGGGATACGCAGTATTTT
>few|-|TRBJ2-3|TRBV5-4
CASASAGPTDTQYF
TGTGCCAGCGCGTCGGCGGGGCCCACAGATACGCAGTATTTT
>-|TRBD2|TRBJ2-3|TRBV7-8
CASSSQALAGKDTQYF
TGTGCCAGCAGCTCCCAAGCTCTAGCGGGGAAAGATACGCAGTATTTT
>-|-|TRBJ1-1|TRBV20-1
CSASTEGYSTNTEAFF
TGCAGTGCTAGTACGGAGGGTTACTCGACGAACACTGAAGCTTTCTTT
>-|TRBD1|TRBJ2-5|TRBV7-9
CASSLADRGGQETQYF
TGTGCCAGCAGCTTAGCGGACAGGGGAGGGCAAGAGACCCAGTACTTC
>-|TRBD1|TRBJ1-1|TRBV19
CASGGTGGLNTEAFF
TGTGCCAGTGGGGGAACAGGGGGCTTGAACACTGAAGCTTTCTTT
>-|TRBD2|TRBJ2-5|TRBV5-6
CASSPGTSGGASETQYF
TGTGCCAGCAGCCCAGGGACTAGCGGGGGGGCAAGTGAGACCCAGTACTTC
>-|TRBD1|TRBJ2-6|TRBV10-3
CAISLRRGGGNSGANVLTF
TGTGCCATCAGCCTGCGGCGAGGGGGCGGCAACTCTGGGGCCAACGTCCTGACTTTC
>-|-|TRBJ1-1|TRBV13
CASSIDTGEAFF
TGTGCCAGCAGCATCGACACCGGTGAAGCTTTCTTT
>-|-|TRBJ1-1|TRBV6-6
CASSRSLGGAGNTEAFF
TGTGCCAGCAGTCGCTCGCTAGGGGGGGCTGGGAACACTGAAGCTTTCTTT
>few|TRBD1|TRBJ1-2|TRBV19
CASTPDRRGYTF
TGTGCCAGTACCCCGGACAGGCGGGGCTACACCTTC
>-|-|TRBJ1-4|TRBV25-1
CASSGSQPSEKLFF
TGTGCCAGCAGTGGTTCCCAACCTAGTGAAAAACTGTTTTTT
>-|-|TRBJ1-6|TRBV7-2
CASKEGQSPLHF
TGTGCCAGCAAGGAGGGGCAATCACCCCTCCACTTT
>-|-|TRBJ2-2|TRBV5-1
CATPGLGTGELFF
TGCGCCACCCCGGGGTTAGGCACCGGGGAGCTGTTTTTT
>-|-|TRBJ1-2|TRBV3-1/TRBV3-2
CASSQGKDSGYTF
TGTGCCAGCAGCCAAGGTAAAGACAGTGGCTACACCTTC
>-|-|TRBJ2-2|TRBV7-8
CASNLQGLGDTGELFF
TGTGCCAGCAACCTCCAGGGTCTCGGAGACACCGGGGAGCTGTTTTTT
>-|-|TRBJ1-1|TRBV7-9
CASRAGGLNTEAFF
TGTGCCAGCAGGGCGGGGGGTTTGAACACTGAAGCTTTCTTT
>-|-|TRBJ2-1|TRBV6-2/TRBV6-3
CASSYTGQVFF
TGTGCCAGCAGTTATACGGGACAAGTGTTCTTC
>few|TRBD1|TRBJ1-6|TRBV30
CAWSSTGINSPLHF
TGTGCCTGGAGCTCGACAGGGATTAATTCACCCCTCCACTTT
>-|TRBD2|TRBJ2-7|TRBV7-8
CASSYLAGATYEQYF
TGTGCCAGCAGTTACCTAGCGGGGGCCACCTACGAGCAGTACTTC
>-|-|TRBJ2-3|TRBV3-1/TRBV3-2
CASGDTRHADTQYF
TGTGCCAGCGGTGATACTAGGCACGCAGATACGCAGTATTTT
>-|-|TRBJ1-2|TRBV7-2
CASSFGWGDYGYTF
TGTGCCAGCAGCTTCGGTTGGGGAGACTATGGCTACACCTTC
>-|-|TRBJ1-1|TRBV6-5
CASSYSGRTEAFF
TGTGCCAGCAGCTACTCAGGGAGAACTGAAGCTTTCTTT
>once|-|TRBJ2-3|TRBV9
CASSARTSTDTQYF
TGTGCCAGCAGCGCGCGGACTAGCACAGATACGCAGTATTTT